Presented here are 10 T cell receptor beta chains from one specimen sequenced in a study of T cell responses to AZD1222 COVID-19 vaccine. Assay used: immunoSEQ multiplex PCR; TCRdb lists only in-frame clones, some missing. The profile shows nearly 90,000 clones, 70% to 90% of them singletons. Sequencing was performed on peripheral blood, taken on day 0 of AZD1222 vaccination. The receptors come from an adult in good health.

This clone came up a few times. The V and J genes are TRBV7-9 and TRBJ1-1, with unresolved D. CDR1 and CDR2 (germline): SEHNR, FQNEAQ (reference sequence). V was clipped by 3 bases and J by 4 bases, with 9 bases between them. This CDR3 contains 13 residues. CDR3 nucleotide sequence: TGTGCCAGCAGCTTCGAAGGAAGCACTGAAGCTTTCTTT. Translation gives CASSFEGSTEAFF.

The gene calls are TRBV15 and TRBJ2-1; the match to TRBD2 covers 10 bases. Germline assignment: CDR1 LNHNV and CDR2 YYDKDF (reference sequence). The CDR3 runs 15 residues. V lost 0 bases to trimming and J lost 7 bases; unmatched junction nucleotides: 3. CDR3 sequence reads: CATSRDLAGANEQFF. DNA of the CDR3: TGTGCCACCAGCAGAGACCTAGCGGGAGCGAATGAGCAGTTCTTC.

This clone came up once. CDR3 DNA sequence: TGTGCCAGCTCACCCATCCTAAACACTGAAGCTTTCTTT. Its protein is CASSPILNTEAFF. The J gene is TRBJ1-1, the V gene TRBV18, with D uncertain. This CDR3 region has 13 residues. Germline V gene sequence: CDR1 KGHSH, CDR2 LQKENI. Deletions cut 3 bases from V and 2 bases from J, with 7 bases between.

The chain is built from TRBV5-4 and TRBJ1-2; D uncertain. The CDR3 spans 14 residues. Per the germline V gene, CDR1 is SGHNT and CDR2 is YYREEE (reference sequence). The V gene lost 4 bases and the J gene lost 2 bases, with 12 bases spanning the gap. CDR3 loop: CASSPERRNYGYTF. The CDR3 DNA follows: TGTGCCAGCAGCCCGGAGCGACGGAACTATGGCTACACCTTC.

The genes are TRBV5-1 and TRBJ2-4; no clear D. From germline, CDR1 is SGHRS and CDR2 YFSETQ. The length of the CDR3 is 14 residues. Trimming removed 0 bases at V and 0 bases at J, with 4 bases between. CDR3 nucleotides: TGCGCCAGCAGCTTGGGGACAGCCAAAAACATTCAGTACTTC. Protein: CASSLGTAKNIQYF.

The chain combines TRBV7-2 with TRBJ2-3; 13 bases match TRBD2. Per the germline V gene, CDR1 is SGHTA and CDR2 is FQGNSA. V trimming: 5 bases; J trimming: 3 bases; junction bases outside the gene matches: 2. The CDR3 runs to 15 residues. The DNA of the CDR3 is TGTGCCAGCAGCAGGACTAGCGGGAGAACAGATACGCAGTATTTT. Protein: CASSRTSGRTDTQYF.

This clone occurred once. This chain joins TRBV3-1 (or the pseudogene TRBV3-2) and TRBJ2-5; TRBD1 is a possible D gene (6 bases). This CDR3 contains 15 residues. Germline CDR1 LGHDT, CDR2 YNNKEL (reference sequence). Trimming removed 0 bases at V and 5 bases at J, with 13 bases between. CDR3 in DNA: TGTGCCAGCAGCCAAGATCGGAACAGGGCGGAGACCCAGTACTTC. It is translated as CASSQDRNRAETQYF.

The CDR3 loop reads CASSLTLGLLAGEGVSYNEQFF. For the CDR3, the DNA is TGTGCCAGCAGCTTAACCCTGGGGTTACTAGCGGGCGAAGGGGTTTCCTACAATGAGCAGTTCTTC. The gene calls are TRBV7-3 and TRBJ2-1; 9 nucleotides agree with TRBD2. V shed 0 bases, J shed 1 base, and the junction held 19 bases outside the gene matches. This CDR3 contains 22 residues. Germline V gene data show CDR1 as SGHTA and CDR2 as FQGTGA.

J is TRBJ1-2 and V is TRBV30; 7 bases align to TRBD1. Germline values: CDR1 GTSNPN, CDR2 SVGIG (reference sequence). With V trimmed by 4 bases and J by 2 bases, 16 bases remained unmatched. The CDR3 extends over 17 amino acids. The CDR3: CAWTPGGQGVLNYGYTF. In nucleotides, the CDR3 is TGTGCCTGGACCCCGGGGGGGCAGGGGGTTTTAAACTATGGCTACACCTTC.

In nucleotides, the CDR3 is TGTGCCAGCCAGACCGGGACAGGGAACACTGAAGCTTTCTTT. Protein: CASQTGTGNTEAFF. This sequence joins TRBV2 and TRBJ1-1; 8 bases fit TRBD1. Germline V gene data show CDR1 as SNHLY and CDR2 as FYNNEI. V lost 8 bases and J lost 1; bases outside the gene matches: 6. This CDR3 comprises 14 residues.